The rows below give T cell receptor beta chains drawn from one sample of a study of shared clonotypes between healthy human individuals. The protocol was immunoSEQ multiplex PCR, while the TCRdb copy is restricted to in-frame clones and leaves out a portion. Altogether fewer than 1 million clones are present, about 97% being singletons, with the ten largest covering roughly 0.23%. Sequencing was done on a sample of naive CD8+ T cells sorted from blood. All receptors derive from a man aged 25-40 years in good health. CDR3s include the opening cysteine and the closing phenylalanine or tryptophan. The order of the fields is D gene, J gene, clone size, V gene, CDR3 protein, CDR3 DNA. The D gene is left open where the match is weak. Clone sizes are given selectively: once, few, many, or a class where the clone is expanded.

>NA|TRBJ2-7|NA|TRBV19
CASSITASSYEQYF
TGTGCCAGTAGTATAACGGCCAGCTCCTACGAGCAGTACTTC
>TRBD2|TRBJ2-7|NA|TRBV27
CASSFSGGTYEQYF
TGTGCCAGCAGTTTCAGCGGGGGTACCTACGAGCAGTACTTC
>TRBD1|TRBJ1-5|NA|TRBV4-1
CASSHEPQGFQPQHF
TGCGCCAGCAGCCATGAACCACAGGGGTTTCAGCCCCAGCATTTT
>TRBD1|TRBJ1-2|NA|TRBV15
CATSTRQGFYGYTF
TGTGCCACCAGCACCCGACAGGGCTTCTATGGCTACACCTTC
>NA|TRBJ1-3|NA|TRBV27
CASGRGEAGNTIYF
TGTGCCAGCGGTCGGGGGGAGGCTGGAAACACCATATATTTT
>NA|TRBJ1-1|NA|TRBV6-5
CASRQTVNTEAFF
TGTGCCAGCCGGCAGACGGTGAACACTGAAGCTTTCTTT
>NA|TRBJ2-1|NA|TRBV29-1
CSVVRGNEQFF
TGCAGCGTTGTTAGGGGCAATGAGCAGTTCTTC
>NA|TRBJ1-2|NA|TRBV7-6
CASSLEGQGPDGYTF
TGTGCCAGCAGCTTAGAAGGGCAGGGCCCCGATGGCTACACCTTC
>NA|TRBJ2-7|NA|TRBV10-3
CAISEGPLLSSYEQYF
TGTGCCATCAGTGAGGGCCCCCTACTAAGTTCCTACGAGCAGTACTTC
>TRBD1|TRBJ1-5|few|TRBV27
CASRGGGQGHQPQHF
TGTGCCAGCAGAGGGGGGGGACAGGGGCATCAGCCCCAGCATTTT
>NA|TRBJ2-7|NA|TRBV14
CASSPRDSSYEQYF
TGTGCCAGCAGCCCCCGGGACTCCTCCTACGAGCAGTACTTC
>TRBD1|TRBJ1-2|NA|TRBV6-5
CASTHRDREGYTF
TGTGCCAGCACCCACCGGGACAGGGAGGGCTACACCTTC
>NA|TRBJ2-7|NA|TRBV4-1
CASSQPAYEQYF
TGCGCCAGCAGCCAACCGGCCTACGAGCAGTACTTC
>TRBD2|TRBJ2-3|NA|TRBV7-9
CASSSPSGSIDTQYF
TGTGCCAGCAGCTCGCCTAGCGGGAGCATAGATACGCAGTATTTT
>NA|TRBJ2-7|NA|TRBV10-1
CASSESDSSYEQYF
TGCGCCAGCAGTGAGTCGGACAGCTCCTACGAGCAGTACTTC
>NA|TRBJ2-5|NA|TRBV7-7
CASSPGPRGAETQYF
TGTGCTAGCAGTCCAGGACCCCGGGGGGCAGAGACCCAGTACTTC
>TRBD1|TRBJ2-6|NA|TRBV7-9
CASSSTDRGSLPGANVLTF
TGTGCCAGCAGCTCCACGGACAGGGGTTCTTTACCTGGGGCCAACGTCCTGACTTTC
>NA|TRBJ2-2|NA|TRBV27
CASSLSTFRAGELFF
TGTGCCAGCAGTCTCTCTACCTTCAGGGCCGGGGAGCTGTTTTTT
>TRBD2|TRBJ2-5|NA|TRBV10-2
CASSPGPAGQETQYF
TGCGCCAGCAGTCCGGGTCCAGCGGGGCAAGAGACCCAGTACTTC
>TRBD2|TRBJ2-7|NA|TRBV30
CALATSGFSYEQYF
TGTGCCTTGGCAACTAGCGGGTTTTCCTACGAGCAGTACTTC
>NA|TRBJ1-1|NA|TRBV9
CASSVGKNTEAFF
TGTGCCAGCAGCGTCGGGAAGAACACTGAAGCTTTCTTT
>NA|TRBJ1-3|NA|TRBV7-9
CASSGAGPGNTIYF
TGTGCCAGCAGCGGGGCCGGTCCTGGAAACACCATATATTTT
>NA|TRBJ1-5|NA|TRBV4-1
CASSPVGDSNQPQHF
TGCGCCAGCAGCCCCGTAGGGGACAGCAATCAGCCCCAGCATTTT
>NA|TRBJ1-1|NA|TRBV7-9
CASSFGGQEAFF
TGTGCCAGCAGCTTCGGCGGCCAAGAAGCTTTCTTT
>NA|TRBJ2-1|NA|TRBV27
CASSASPYNEQFF
TGTGCCAGCAGTGCCTCGCCCTACAATGAGCAGTTCTTC
>NA|TRBJ2-7|NA|TRBV5-6
CASSRSGTYEQYF
TGTGCCAGCAGCCGCAGCGGAACCTACGAGCAGTACTTC
>NA|TRBJ2-7|NA|TRBV10-1
CAGGGGEHEQYF
TGCGCCGGGGGAGGTGGCGAGCACGAGCAGTACTTC
>NA|TRBJ2-1|once|TRBV5-5
CASSTIGVGLPVMNEQFF
TGTGCCAGCAGCACTATCGGTGTTGGACTCCCAGTGATGAATGAGCAGTTCTTC
>TRBD1|TRBJ2-7|NA|TRBV4-1
CASSQGQGTSYEQYF
TGCGCCAGCAGCCAGGGACAGGGGACTTCCTACGAGCAGTACTTC
>NA|TRBJ2-2|NA|TRBV21-1
CASSNLSGTGIPGELFF
TGTGCCAGCAGCAACCTATCCGGGACAGGGATACCGGGGGAGCTGTTTTTT
>NA|TRBJ2-3|NA|TRBV5-4
CASSLVDQTHDTQYF
TGTGCCAGCAGCTTGGTGGATCAAACACATGATACGCAGTATTTT
>NA|TRBJ1-1|NA|TRBV7-6
CASSLAGTDTEAFF
TGTGCCAGCAGCTTAGCAGGGACCGACACTGAAGCTTTCTTT
>NA|TRBJ2-5|NA|TRBV7-9
CASSSIGGAETQYF
TGTGCCAGCAGCTCAATAGGGGGTGCGGAGACCCAGTACTTC
>NA|TRBJ2-7|few|TRBV2
CASRALEVEQYF
TGTGCCAGCAGGGCTTTAGAGGTCGAGCAGTACTTC
>TRBD2|TRBJ2-7|NA|TRBV7-8
CASSLEIAGEFEQYF
TGTGCCAGCAGCTTAGAGATAGCGGGAGAGTTTGAGCAGTACTTC
>NA|TRBJ1-3|NA|TRBV5-4
CASSLGTGNTIYF
TGTGCCAGCAGCTTAGGAACCGGAAACACCATATATTTT
>NA|TRBJ1-4|NA|TRBV10-3
CAISEPGPPNEKLFF
TGTGCCATCAGTGAGCCGGGACCGCCTAATGAAAAACTGTTTTTT
>TRBD1|TRBJ2-3|NA|TRBV7-9
CASSPGQTQYF
TGTGCCAGCAGCCCGGGACAGACGCAGTATTTT
>NA|TRBJ2-1|NA|TRBV11-2
CASSPGWASYNEQFF
TGTGCCAGCAGCCCCGGGTGGGCGAGCTACAATGAGCAGTTCTTC
>NA|TRBJ2-7|once|TRBV2
CASSETYEQYF
TGTGCCAGCAGTGAGACCTACGAGCAGTACTTC
>TRBD1|TRBJ1-2|NA|TRBV2
CASSEALGPGQGENYGYTF
TGTGCCAGCAGTGAAGCGCTTGGGCCGGGACAGGGGGAAAACTATGGCTACACCTTC
>NA|TRBJ2-2|NA|TRBV7-3
CASSVRGNTGELFF
TGTGCCAGCAGTGTGAGAGGAAACACCGGGGAGCTGTTTTTT
>NA|TRBJ2-7|NA|TRBV11-2
CASSLDREGRTSDEQYF
TGTGCCAGCAGCTTAGATCGCGAAGGACGAACGAGTGACGAGCAGTACTTC
>NA|TRBJ2-7|NA|TRBV5-6
CASSLPGSDEQYF
TGTGCCAGCAGCCTACCCGGCTCAGACGAGCAGTACTTC
>TRBD2|TRBJ2-7|NA|TRBV4-1
CASSPGTSGSLSEQYF
TGCGCCAGCAGCCCAGGGACTAGCGGGAGTCTTAGCGAGCAGTACTTC
>NA|TRBJ1-5|once|TRBV28
CASSYGLGTLDSNQPQHF
TGTGCCAGCAGCTACGGACTCGGGACACTTGATAGCAATCAGCCCCAGCATTTT
>NA|TRBJ2-7|NA|TRBV5-8
CASSLLPNGGFYDEQYF
TGTGCCAGCAGCTTATTACCCAACGGAGGGTTCTACGACGAGCAGTACTTC
>TRBD2|TRBJ2-7|NA|TRBV6-1
CASSEGIAGASYEQYF
TGTGCCAGCAGTGAGGGGATAGCGGGAGCATCCTACGAGCAGTACTTC
>NA|TRBJ2-3|NA|TRBV2
CASSEPRGSTDTQYF
TGTGCCAGCAGTGAACCGCGGGGTAGCACAGATACGCAGTATTTT
>NA|TRBJ1-2|once|TRBV27
CATSGGYGYTF
TGTGCCACCTCCGGGGGCTATGGCTACACCTTC
>TRBD2|TRBJ2-1|NA|TRBV6-6
CASSWSGNSYNEQFF
TGTGCCAGCAGTTGGAGCGGGAACTCCTACAATGAGCAGTTCTTC
>NA|TRBJ2-1|NA|TRBV28
CASSLLKVYNEQFF
TGTGCCAGCAGTTTACTTAAGGTTTACAATGAGCAGTTCTTC
>TRBD1|TRBJ2-7|NA|TRBV27
CASRGTGGYYEQYF
TGTGCCAGCAGAGGGACAGGGGGTTATTACGAGCAGTACTTC
>NA|TRBJ2-7|NA|TRBV29-1
CSVETGATYEQYF
TGCAGCGTTGAAACAGGAGCAACCTACGAGCAGTACTTC
>NA|TRBJ2-7|NA|TRBV5-5
CASTASYEQYF
TGTGCCAGCACAGCTTCCTACGAGCAGTACTTC
>TRBD2|TRBJ2-1|NA|TRBV7-8
CASSPTHPRTSGSNEQFF
TGTGCCAGCAGCCCGACCCATCCCCGGACTAGCGGGAGTAATGAGCAGTTCTTC